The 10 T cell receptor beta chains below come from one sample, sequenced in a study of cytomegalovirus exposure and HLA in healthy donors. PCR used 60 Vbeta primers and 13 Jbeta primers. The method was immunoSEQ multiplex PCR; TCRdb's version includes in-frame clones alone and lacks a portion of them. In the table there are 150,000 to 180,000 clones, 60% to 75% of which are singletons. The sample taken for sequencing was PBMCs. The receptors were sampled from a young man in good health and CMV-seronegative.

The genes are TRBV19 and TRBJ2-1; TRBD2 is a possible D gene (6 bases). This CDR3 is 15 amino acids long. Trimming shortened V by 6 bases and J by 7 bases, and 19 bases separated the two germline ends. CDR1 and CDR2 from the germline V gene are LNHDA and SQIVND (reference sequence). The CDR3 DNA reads TGTGCCAGTAGCACGGGGACGGGGGAATGGAATGAGCAGTTCTTC. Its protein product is CASSTGTGEWNEQFF.

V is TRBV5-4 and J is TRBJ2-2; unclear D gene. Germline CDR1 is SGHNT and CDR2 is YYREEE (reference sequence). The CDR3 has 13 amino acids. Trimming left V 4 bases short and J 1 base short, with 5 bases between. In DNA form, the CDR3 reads TGTGCCAGCAGCAGAGAGAACACCGGGGAGCTGTTTTTT. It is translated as CASSRENTGELFF.

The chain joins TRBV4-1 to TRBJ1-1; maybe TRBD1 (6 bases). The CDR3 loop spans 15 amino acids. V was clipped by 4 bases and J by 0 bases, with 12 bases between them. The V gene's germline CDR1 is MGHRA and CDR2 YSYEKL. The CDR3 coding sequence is TGCGCCAGCAGCCCAAATCAGGGGCTGAACACTGAAGCTTTCTTT. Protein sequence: CASSPNQGLNTEAFF.

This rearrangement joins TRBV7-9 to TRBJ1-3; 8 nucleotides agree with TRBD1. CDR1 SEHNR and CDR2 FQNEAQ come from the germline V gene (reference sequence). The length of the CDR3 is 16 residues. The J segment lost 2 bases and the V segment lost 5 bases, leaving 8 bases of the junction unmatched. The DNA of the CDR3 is TGTGCCAGCAGCCGACCGGGACAGGACCCTGGAAACACCATATATTTT. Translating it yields CASSRPGQDPGNTIYF.

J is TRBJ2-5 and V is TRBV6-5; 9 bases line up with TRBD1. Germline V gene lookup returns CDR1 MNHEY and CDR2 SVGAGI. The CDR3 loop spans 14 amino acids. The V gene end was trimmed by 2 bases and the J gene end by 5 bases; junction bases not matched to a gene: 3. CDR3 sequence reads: CASSYTGGLETQYF. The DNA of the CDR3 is TGTGCCAGCAGTTACACAGGGGGCTTGGAGACCCAGTACTTC.

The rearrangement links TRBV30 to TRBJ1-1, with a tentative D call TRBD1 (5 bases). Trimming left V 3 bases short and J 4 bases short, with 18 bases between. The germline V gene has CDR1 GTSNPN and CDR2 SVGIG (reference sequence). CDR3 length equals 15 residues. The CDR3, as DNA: TGTGCCTGGAGGATGCCGGACCGGGGGGGCACTGAAGCTTTCTTT. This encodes CAWRMPDRGGTEAFF.

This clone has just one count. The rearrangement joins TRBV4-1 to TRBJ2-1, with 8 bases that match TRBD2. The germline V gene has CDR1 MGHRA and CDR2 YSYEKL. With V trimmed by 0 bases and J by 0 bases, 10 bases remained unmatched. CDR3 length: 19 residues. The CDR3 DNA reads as TGCGCCAGCAGCCAAGAGCCGTTCCGAGGACTAGCCTCCTACAATGAGCAGTTCTTC. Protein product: CASSQEPFRGLASYNEQFF.

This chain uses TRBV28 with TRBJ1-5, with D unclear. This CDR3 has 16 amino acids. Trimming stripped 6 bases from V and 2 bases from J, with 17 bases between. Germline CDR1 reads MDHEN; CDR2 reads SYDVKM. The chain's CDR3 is CASSVSAPGGNQPQHF. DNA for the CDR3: TGTGCCAGCAGCGTCAGCGCTCCTGGAGGCAATCAGCCCCAGCATTTT.

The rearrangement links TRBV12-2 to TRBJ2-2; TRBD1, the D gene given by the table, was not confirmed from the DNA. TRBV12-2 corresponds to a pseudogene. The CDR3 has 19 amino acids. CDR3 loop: CASHKGDPTGKRGTGELFF. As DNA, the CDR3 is TGTGCAAGTCACAAAGGGGACCCAACAGGGAAAAGGGGAACCGGGGAGCTGTTTTTT.

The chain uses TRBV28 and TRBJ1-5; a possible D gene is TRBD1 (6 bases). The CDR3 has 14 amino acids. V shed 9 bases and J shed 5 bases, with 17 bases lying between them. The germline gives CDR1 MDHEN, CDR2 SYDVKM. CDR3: CASNGTPSYQPQHF. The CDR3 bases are TGTGCCAGTAATGGGACACCCTCTTATCAGCCCCAGCATTTT.